This T cell receptor (beta chain) derives from a study of blood T cells in healthy people across ages. Combining a sample-barcoded 5' primer with a J-beta primer mix, a second PCR ran for roughly 6 to 12 cycles. MiXCR was run by TCRdb on the 5' RACE reads, yielding one entry per CDR3 protein. The repertoire includes approximately 960,000 distinct CDR3 sequences, about 29% of them detected once, and more than 8.5% sits in the top ten. Concerning this clonotype: A much larger clone lies one base from this, so it may be a read error.

Germline V gene lookup returns CDR1 DFQATT and CDR2 SNEGSKA (reference sequence). The length of the CDR3 is 14 residues. These data were likewise used in another study, on T cells of mothers and their children.

The TCR comes from a woman aged 40 to 55 in good health. The specimen sequenced was blood. The chain joins TRBV20-1 to TRBJ2-5; 9 nucleotides line up with TRBD1. The CDR3 DNA is TGCAGTGCTAGGAGGGACAGGGACCAAGGGACCCAGTACTTC. It encodes CSARRDRDQGTQYF.